The 23 T cell receptor beta chains listed next were all sequenced from one sample in a study of blood T cell repertoires in COVID-19. The assay was immunoSEQ multiplex PCR, and TCRdb's table has in-frame clones only and misses some. The sample contains about 40,000 clones, 81% of which appear only once. Input material: peripheral blood. The receptors come from a human donor in a cohort sampled during active or convalescent COVID-19. The donor label of this sample is uncertain.

This clone was seen only once. The rearrangement uses TRBV6-5 and TRBJ2-5; 11 positions match TRBD2. Germline V gene lookup returns CDR1 MNHEY and CDR2 SVGAGI. The CDR3 sequence is 13 residues long. Trimming took 6 bases from V and 12 from J; bases not matched to a gene: 9. The CDR3 coding sequence is TGTGCCAGCAGACTTGGACTAGCGGGCCCTGAGTACTTC. Translation gives CASRLGLAGPEYF.

A remark on this clone: The junction departs from germline at one end; a sequencing error may be responsible. The gene calls are TRBV11-3 and TRBJ1-5; the D is unclear. The germline V gene has CDR1 SGHNT and CDR2 YENEEA. This CDR3 spans 8 amino acids. The CDR3 bases are TGTGCCAGCAGCTTCCTTTATTTT. Protein sequence: CASSFLYF.

The chain employs TRBV4-2 and TRBJ2-1; TRBD2 matches 9 bases. Germline lookup yields CDR1 LGHNA and CDR2 YNFKEQ. V lost 1 base and J lost 8; bases outside the gene matches: 9. This CDR3 has 16 amino acids. The DNA of the CDR3 is TGTGCCAGCAGCCAAGTTGTGATAGCGGGAGCTTATGAGCAGTTCTTC. Amino acid sequence: CASSQVVIAGAYEQFF.

CDR3 DNA: TGTGCCAGCAGTTTACAAGATACGCAGTATTTT. Amino acid sequence: CASSLQDTQYF. The chain employs TRBV12-3 or TRBV12-4 and TRBJ2-3; D unclear. V was pared by 2 bases and J by 5 bases, with 2 bases between. The CDR3 is made up of 11 amino acids.

V and J are TRBV11-3 and TRBJ1-3, with D hard to call. The V and J ends lost 0 bases and 7 bases respectively, with 7 bases between them. Germline-derived CDR1 and CDR2 are SGHNT and YENEEA. CDR3 length: 13 residues. The CDR3 loop is CASSLDRGNTIYF. In nucleotides, the CDR3 is TGTGCCAGCAGCTTAGATCGAGGTAACACCATATATTTT.

The V gene is TRBV20-1, the J gene TRBJ2-5, with 7 bases aligning to TRBD2. Germline CDR1 and CDR2: DFQATT and SNEGSKA (reference sequence). This CDR3 comprises 11 residues. V lost 7 bases and J lost 5; bases outside the gene matches: 4. CDR3: CSGGGSETQYF. The CDR3 bases are TGCAGTGGGGGAGGGAGTGAGACCCAGTACTTC.

The chain recombines TRBV30 with TRBJ1-3; 9 bases agree with TRBD1. Germline CDR1 is GTSNPN and CDR2 is SVGIG (reference sequence). V lost 5 bases and J lost 1; bases outside the gene matches: 6. This CDR3 has 15 amino acids. CDR3 bases: TGTGCCTGGGATGAGGGACAGGGATCTGGAAACACCATATATTTT. Its protein is CAWDEGQGSGNTIYF.

The genes are TRBV6-6 and TRBJ1-1; D might be TRBD1 (6 bases). V was shortened by 5 bases and J by 2 bases, with 12 bases between the two germline ends. CDR1 is MNHNY, CDR2 SVGAGI, per germline (reference sequence). The CDR3 sequence is 14 residues long. CDR3 residues: CASSLRGSNTEAFF. For the CDR3, the DNA is TGTGCCAGCAGTCTTAGGGGGTCCAACACTGAAGCTTTCTTT.

Here the CDR3 DNA reads TGTGCCAGCAGTCAACAGGGGGCCAATTCACCCCTCCACTTT. Translation gives CASSQQGANSPLHF. The chain employs TRBV2 and TRBJ1-6; 9 nucleotides agree with TRBD1. The CDR3 is 14 amino acids. The germline gives CDR1 SNHLY, CDR2 FYNNEI. The J segment lost 7 bases and the V segment lost 5 bases, leaving 3 bases of the junction unmatched. Supplemented by reference TRBV2 and TRBJ1-6, the full variable domain reads EPEVTQTPSHQVTQMGQEVILRCVPISNHLYFYWYRQILGQKVEFLVSFYNNEISEKSEIFDDQFSVERPDGSNFTLKIRSTKLEDSAMYFCASSQQGANSPLHFGNGTRLTVT.

J is TRBJ2-7 and V is TRBV5-1; TRBD1 is a possible D gene (6 bases). The CDR3 contains 14 residues. The germline V gene encodes CDR1 SGHRS and CDR2 YFSETQ. The germline V and J ends were trimmed by 7 bases and 2 bases, with 16 bases remaining between them. The CDR3 loop reads CASSPRGATYEQYF. The CDR3 nucleotides read TGCGCCAGCTCCCCCAGGGGCGCTACCTACGAGCAGTACTTC.

The chain uses TRBV30 and TRBJ2-1; 8 bases are shared with TRBD2. The CDR3 is made up of 17 amino acids. The germline CDR1 and CDR2 sequences are GTSNPN and SVGIG (reference sequence). V was clipped by 8 bases and J by 0 bases; unmatched bases: 15. The DNA of the CDR3 is TGTGCCCGGACGTACGGGAGGGACCGGAGCTCCTACAATGAGCAGTTCTTC. Its protein is CARTYGRDRSSYNEQFF.

The gene calls are TRBV4-3 and TRBJ1-3; D is ambiguous. This CDR3 is built from 15 residues. The V gene lost 0 bases and the J gene lost 2 bases, with 8 bases spanning the gap. Looked up from germline, CDR1 is LGHNA and CDR2 is YSLEER. The chain's CDR3 is CASSQDRGTGNTIYF. CDR3 nucleotide sequence: TGCGCCAGCAGCCAAGATCGAGGGACTGGAAACACCATATATTTT.

The chain recombines TRBV6-5 with TRBJ1-1; D is undetermined. Trimming took off 4 bases at V and 1 base at J, with 10 bases between the two ends. The CDR3 totals 14 residues. Germline-derived CDR1 and CDR2 are MNHEY and SVGAGI. The CDR3 region has the DNA TGTGCCAGCAGTTCAATACATCCGAACACTGAAGCTTTCTTT. Its protein product is CASSSIHPNTEAFF.

The chain has TRBV6-2 or TRBV6-3 and TRBJ2-1; TRBD2 is a possible D gene (5 bases). The CDR3 sequence is 14 residues long. From germline, CDR1 is MNHEY and CDR2 SVGEGT. V shed 6 bases and J shed 3 bases, with 12 bases lying between them. This chain's CDR3 is CASSSADYYNEQFF. CDR3 DNA: TGTGCCAGCAGCTCGGCTGACTACTACAATGAGCAGTTCTTC.

By its share, this clone is medium-sized. This chain links TRBV4-1 with TRBJ1-1, with 8 bases fitting TRBD1. With V trimmed by 3 bases and J by 8 bases, 5 bases remained unmatched. The germline CDR1 and CDR2 sequences are MGHRA and YSYEKL. CDR3 length equals 13 residues. CDR3 DNA: TGCGCCAGCAGCCATAGACAGGGGCTAGAAGCTTTCTTT. It yields the protein CASSHRQGLEAFF.

The chain joins TRBV5-1 to TRBJ2-7; 13 bases line up with TRBD2. Unmatched junction bases numbered 8, after V lost 4 bases and J lost 7 bases. CDR1 is SGHRS and CDR2 is YFSETQ in the germline V gene. This CDR3 comprises 15 residues. The CDR3 bases are TGCGCCAGCAGCGGGACGACTAGCGGGAGGTTAGAGCAGTACTTC. This sequence encodes CASSGTTSGRLEQYF. Complete variable domain (other parts from reference TRBV5-1 and TRBJ2-7): KAGVTQTPRYLIKTRGQQVTLSCSPISGHRSVSWYQQTPGQGLQFLFEYFSETQRNKGNFPGRFSGRQFSNSRSEMNVSTLELGDSALYLCASSGTTSGRLEQYFGPGTRLTVT.

The chain employs TRBV21-1 and TRBJ2-6; TRBD1 is taken as the D call from the table, unchecked against the DNA. TRBV21-1 constitutes a pseudogene. CDR3 length: 14 residues. The CDR3 DNA sequence: TGTGCCAGCACCGACAGCTCTGGGGCCAACGTCCTGACTTTC. It yields the protein CASTDSSGANVLTF.

The sample holds a few counts of this clone. The V and J genes are TRBV9 and TRBJ2-2, with 9 nucleotides matching TRBD2. From germline, CDR1 is SGDLS and CDR2 YYNGEE. V lost 4 bases and J lost 7; bases outside the gene matches: 14. This CDR3 contains 17 residues. The CDR3 here is CASSSARWREGHGELFF. Written as DNA, the CDR3 is TGTGCCAGCAGCTCGGCCCGCTGGCGGGAGGGTCACGGGGAGCTGTTTTTT.

This clone was found once. This specimen includes other DNA sequences encoding the same CDR3. The chain couples TRBV7-2 to TRBJ2-5; TRBD2 matches at 15 bases. Losses at the gene ends were 5 bases for V and 4 bases for J; bases not matched to a gene: 5. Germline V lookup: CDR1 SGHTA, CDR2 FQGNSA. The CDR3 length is 16 residues. CDR3 sequence (DNA): TGTGCCAGCAGCCGTGGACTAGCGGGAGGGAGAGAGACCCAGTACTTC. This gives the protein CASSRGLAGGRETQYF.

Only one count was recorded for this clone. The V call is TRBV6-5, the J call TRBJ1-6; D is unclear. The CDR3 runs to 12 residues. Per germline, CDR1 MNHEY and CDR2 SVGAGI. Deletions cut 8 bases from V and 7 bases from J, with 9 bases between. CDR3 amino acids: CASGRGNSPLHF. In nucleotides, the CDR3 is TGTGCCAGCGGCCGGGGAAATTCACCCCTCCACTTT.

The J gene is TRBJ2-2, the V gene TRBV3-1 (or the pseudogene TRBV3-2); tentatively, D is TRBD1 (5 bases). The CDR3 totals 15 residues. In germline, CDR1 is LGHDT, CDR2 YNNKEL (reference sequence). The V end lost 2 bases, the J end lost 4 bases, and 11 bases lay between the germline ends. For the CDR3, the DNA is TGTGCCAGCAGCCAATACCAGGGCAGCACCGGGGAGCTGTTTTTT. It translates to CASSQYQGSTGELFF.

Turning to this clone: The DNA is omitted, as the CDR3 cannot be located on it reliably, and the CDR3 follows TCRdb's listing. V is TRBV2 and J is TRBJ1-1; the D call TRBD1 from the table was never checked on the DNA. The CDR3 is 13 residues long, counting both termini. CDR1 and CDR2 from the germline V gene are SNHLY and FYNNEI. The CDR3 sequence: CASILDRDTEAFF.

The chain couples TRBV2 to TRBJ1-4; TRBD1 might be the D (5 bases). Trimming left V 6 bases short and J 8 bases short, with 19 bases between. The germline CDR1 and CDR2 sequences are SNHLY and FYNNEI. The CDR3 length is 15 residues. Here the CDR3 reads CASSIQARQGEKLFF. The CDR3 DNA reads TGTGCCAGCAGCATACAGGCCCGTCAAGGGGAAAAACTGTTTTTT.